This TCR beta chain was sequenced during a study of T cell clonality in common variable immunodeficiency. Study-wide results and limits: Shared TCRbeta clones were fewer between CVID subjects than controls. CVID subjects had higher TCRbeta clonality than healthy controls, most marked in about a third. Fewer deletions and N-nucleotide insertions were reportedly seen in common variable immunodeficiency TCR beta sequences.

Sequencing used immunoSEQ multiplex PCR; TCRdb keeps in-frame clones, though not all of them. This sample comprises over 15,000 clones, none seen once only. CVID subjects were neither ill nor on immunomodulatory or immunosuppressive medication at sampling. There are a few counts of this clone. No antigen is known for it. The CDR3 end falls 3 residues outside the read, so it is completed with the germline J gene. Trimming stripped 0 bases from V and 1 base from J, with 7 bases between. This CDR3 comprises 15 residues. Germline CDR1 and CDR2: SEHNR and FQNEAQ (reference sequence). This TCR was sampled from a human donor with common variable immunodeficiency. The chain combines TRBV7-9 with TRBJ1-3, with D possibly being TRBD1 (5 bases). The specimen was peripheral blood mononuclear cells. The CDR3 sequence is CASSLARASGNTIYF. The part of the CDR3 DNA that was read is TGTGCCAGCAGCTTAGCCAGGGCTTCTGGAAACACC.